This note documents a single TCR beta chain sequence. The sample belongs to a study of cytomegalovirus exposure and HLA in healthy donors. Study-level information: Earlier sequencing of approximately 180 million T cells yielded 100 million to 140 million unique TCR beta sequences. About 80 million unique TCRs from HLA-typed donors were held in an early data release. The study placed about four fifths of its approximately 400 genotyped donors in the Caucasian-associated ancestry cluster.

CDR1 is MNHEY, CDR2 SMNVEV, per germline (reference sequence). The CDR3 runs to 16 residues. V was trimmed by 6 bases and J by 0 bases, leaving 12 bases between them. Researchers ran the PCR with 60 Vbeta and 13 Jbeta primers. Produced via immunoSEQ multiplex PCR; TCRdb's table is partial and in-frame only. The data hold 140,000 to 150,000 clones, with around 75% observed a single time. Healthy individuals who donated bone marrow served as the donors. Input material: PBMCs. The sequence was obtained from a man aged 30 to 39 in good health and CMV-seronegative. The rearrangement links TRBV27 to TRBJ1-6, with TRBD1 as a possible D gene (6 bases). The CDR3 loop reads CASSTTGSSYNSPLHF. CDR3 nucleotide sequence: TGTGCCAGCAGCACAACAGGGAGCTCCTATAATTCACCCCTCCACTTT.